The entry below gives a single TCR beta chain sequence along with its context. Its antigen is unknown. This may be a read error: a much more frequent sequence differs by one nucleotide. As the CDR3 is not closed by the conserved phenylalanine or tryptophan, this likely results from a read error. Using its own MiXCR run on the PCR reads, TCRdb lists one record per CDR3 protein. This sample yields around 480,000 distinct CDR3 sequences, of which 20% to 25% are seen a single time; around 0.86% belongs to the top ten. Germline V gives CDR1 MNHNY, CDR2 SVGAGI (reference sequence). V shed 5 bases and J 4 bases; nucleotides not matched to a gene: 7. The CDR3 is made up of 15 amino acids. Naive CD8 libraries came from approximately 20,000 to 1,000,000 sorted cells with 10%, 30% or 50% RNA. Naive CD8 T cells were FACS-sorted by CD8+CD4-CCR7+CD45RA+ markers. The data belong to a study of molecular identifiers for immune sequencing clone quantification.

Study-level results: Underestimated sizes of highly expanded clones could result from identical TCR molecules that share a barcode.

V and J are TRBV6-6 and TRBJ1-5; 8 bases are shared with TRBD1. What was sequenced was naive CD8+ T cells from blood, with Jurkat cell RNA spiked in. Subset given: FACS-sorted CD8+CD4-CCR7+CD45RA+ naive T cells. The source is a human donor in good health. Some libraries in this study had Jurkat cell RNA spiked in. CDR3 region: CASSATGGGNQPQHL. In DNA form, the CDR3 reads TGTGCCAGCAGTGCAACAGGGGGGGGTAATCAGCCCCAGCATCTT.